The clone carrying this TCR beta chain showed up many times. Assay used: immunoSEQ multiplex PCR; TCRdb lists only in-frame clones, some missing. The sample includes approximately 40,000 clones, none of them occurring once. This record belongs to a study of T cells after posttransplantation cyclophosphamide. V was clipped by 2 bases and J by 1 base, with 9 bases between them. The CDR3 consists of 14 residues. The germline V gene has CDR1 SGHKS and CDR2 YYEKEE (reference sequence). The clonotype was recovered from a man aged 35-49 years in good health, CMV-negative, and a related stem cell transplant donor. Sequenced material: PBMCs. The rearrangement links TRBV5-5 to TRBJ1-1, with a tentative D call TRBD1 (6 bases). This CDR3 is CASSFPTGNTEAFF. DNA of the CDR3: TGTGCCAGCAGCTTCCCGACAGGGAACACTGAAGCTTTCTTT.